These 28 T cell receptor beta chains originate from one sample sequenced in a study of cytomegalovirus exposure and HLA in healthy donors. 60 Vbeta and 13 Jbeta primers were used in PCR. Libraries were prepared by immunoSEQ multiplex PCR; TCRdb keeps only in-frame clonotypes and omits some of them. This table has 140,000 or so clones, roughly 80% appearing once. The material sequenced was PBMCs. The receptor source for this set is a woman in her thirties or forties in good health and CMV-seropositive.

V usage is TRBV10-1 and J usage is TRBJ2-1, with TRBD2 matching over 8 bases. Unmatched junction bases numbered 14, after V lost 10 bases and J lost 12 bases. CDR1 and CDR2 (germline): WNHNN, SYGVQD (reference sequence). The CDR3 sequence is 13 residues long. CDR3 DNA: TGCGCCACGAGCGGGGGCCCTCAAGGGTGGCAGTTCTTC. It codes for CATSGGPQGWQFF.

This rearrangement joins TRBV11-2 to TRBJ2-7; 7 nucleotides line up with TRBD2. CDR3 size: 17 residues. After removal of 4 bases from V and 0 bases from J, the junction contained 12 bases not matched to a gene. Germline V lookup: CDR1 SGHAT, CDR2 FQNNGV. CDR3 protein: CASSSKLITSDSYEQYF. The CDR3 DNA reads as TGTGCCAGCAGCTCCAAGTTAATAACTAGCGACTCCTACGAGCAGTACTTC.

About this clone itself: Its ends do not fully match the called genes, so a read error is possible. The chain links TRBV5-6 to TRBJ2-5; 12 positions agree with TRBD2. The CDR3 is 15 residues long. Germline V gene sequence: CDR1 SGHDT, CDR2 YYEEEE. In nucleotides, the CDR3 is TGTGCCAGCGGACTAGCGGGGCCCCTACAAGAGGCCCAGTACTTC. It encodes CASGLAGPLQEAQYF.

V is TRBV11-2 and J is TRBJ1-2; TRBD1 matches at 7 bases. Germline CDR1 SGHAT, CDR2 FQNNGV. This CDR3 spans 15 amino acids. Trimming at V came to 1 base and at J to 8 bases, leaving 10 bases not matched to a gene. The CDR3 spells CASSLAPTGADGYTF. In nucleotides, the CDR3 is TGTGCCAGCAGCTTAGCTCCAACAGGGGCAGACGGCTACACCTTC.

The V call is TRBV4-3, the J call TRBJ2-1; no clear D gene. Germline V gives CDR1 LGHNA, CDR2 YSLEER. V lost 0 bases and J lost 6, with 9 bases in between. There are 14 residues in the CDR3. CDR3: CASSQETPANEQFF. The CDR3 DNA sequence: TGCGCCAGCAGCCAAGAAACACCCGCCAATGAGCAGTTCTTC.

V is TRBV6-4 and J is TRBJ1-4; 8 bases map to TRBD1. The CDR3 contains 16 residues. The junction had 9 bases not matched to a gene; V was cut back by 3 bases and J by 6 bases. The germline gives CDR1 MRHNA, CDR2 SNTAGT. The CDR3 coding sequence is TGTGCCAGCAGTGAGAACCCCACAGGGGGTTATGAAAAACTGTTTTTT. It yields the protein CASSENPTGGYEKLFF.

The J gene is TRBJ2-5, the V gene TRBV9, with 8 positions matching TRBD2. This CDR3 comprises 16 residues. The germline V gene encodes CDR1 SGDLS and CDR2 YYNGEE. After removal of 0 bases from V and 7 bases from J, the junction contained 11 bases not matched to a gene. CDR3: CASSVGPQLAEGTQYF. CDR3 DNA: TGTGCCAGCAGCGTAGGCCCGCAACTAGCGGAAGGGACCCAGTACTTC.

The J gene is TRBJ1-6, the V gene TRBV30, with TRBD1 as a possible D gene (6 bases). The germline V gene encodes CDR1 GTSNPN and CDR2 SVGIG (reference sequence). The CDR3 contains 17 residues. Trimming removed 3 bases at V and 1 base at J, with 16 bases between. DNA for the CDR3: TGTGCCTGGAGCTCATCAGAGGGGGTGTCCTATAATTCACCCCTCCACTTT. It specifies CAWSSSEGVSYNSPLHF.

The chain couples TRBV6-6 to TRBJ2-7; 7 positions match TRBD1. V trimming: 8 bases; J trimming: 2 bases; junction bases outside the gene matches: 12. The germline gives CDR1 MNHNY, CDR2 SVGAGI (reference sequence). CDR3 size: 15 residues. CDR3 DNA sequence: TGTGCCAGCTCTCCCCGGTGGGACAGACCCTACGAGCAGTACTTC. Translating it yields CASSPRWDRPYEQYF.

Here the CDR3 reads CASSEYRRETLDGYTF. The CDR3, as DNA: TGTGCCAGCAGTGAATACCGACGGGAGACACTGGATGGCTACACCTTC. The rearrangement joins TRBV6-1 to TRBJ1-2, with D unclear. Germline V CDR1 and CDR2: MNHNS, SASEGT. Trimming left V 2 bases short and J 6 bases short, with 19 bases between. There are 16 residues in the CDR3.

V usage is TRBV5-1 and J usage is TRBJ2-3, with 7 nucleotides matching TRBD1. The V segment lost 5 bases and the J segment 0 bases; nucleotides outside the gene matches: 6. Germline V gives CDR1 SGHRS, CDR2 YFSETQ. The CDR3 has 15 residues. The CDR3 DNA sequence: TGCGCCAGCAGACCCACAGGGGTAAGCACAGATACGCAGTATTTT. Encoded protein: CASRPTGVSTDTQYF.

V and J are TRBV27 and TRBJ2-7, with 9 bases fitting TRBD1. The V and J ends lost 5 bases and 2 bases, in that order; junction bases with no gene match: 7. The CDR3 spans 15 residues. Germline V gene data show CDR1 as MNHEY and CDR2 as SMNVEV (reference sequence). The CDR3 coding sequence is TGTGCCAGCAGTCTAGGACAGGGGTCCACCTACGAGCAGTACTTC. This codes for CASSLGQGSTYEQYF.

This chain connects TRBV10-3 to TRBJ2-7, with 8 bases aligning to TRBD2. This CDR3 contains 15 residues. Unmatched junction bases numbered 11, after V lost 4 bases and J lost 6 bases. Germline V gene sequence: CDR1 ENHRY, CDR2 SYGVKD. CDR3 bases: TGTGCCATCAGTGCTGGGGGGACTAGAACACTCGAGCAGTACTTC. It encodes CAISAGGTRTLEQYF.

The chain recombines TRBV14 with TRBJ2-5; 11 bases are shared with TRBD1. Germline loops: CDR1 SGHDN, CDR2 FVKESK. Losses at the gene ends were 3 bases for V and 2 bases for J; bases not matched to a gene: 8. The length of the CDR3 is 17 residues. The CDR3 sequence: CASSHGQGARTQETQYF. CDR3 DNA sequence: TGTGCCAGCAGCCACGGACAGGGGGCGAGGACGCAAGAGACCCAGTACTTC. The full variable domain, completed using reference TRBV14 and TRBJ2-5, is EAGVTQFPSHSVIEKGQTVTLRCDPISGHDNLYWYRRVMGKEIKFLLHFVKESKQDESGMPNNRFLAERTGGTYSTLKVQPAELEDSGVYFCASSHGQGARTQETQYFGPGTRLLVL.

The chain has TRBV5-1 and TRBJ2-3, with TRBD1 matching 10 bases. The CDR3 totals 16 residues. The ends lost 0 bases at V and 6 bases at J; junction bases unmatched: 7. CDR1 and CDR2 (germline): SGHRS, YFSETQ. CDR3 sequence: CASSLGLTGGADTQYF. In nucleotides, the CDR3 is TGCGCCAGCAGCTTGGGTTTGACAGGGGGCGCGGATACGCAGTATTTT.

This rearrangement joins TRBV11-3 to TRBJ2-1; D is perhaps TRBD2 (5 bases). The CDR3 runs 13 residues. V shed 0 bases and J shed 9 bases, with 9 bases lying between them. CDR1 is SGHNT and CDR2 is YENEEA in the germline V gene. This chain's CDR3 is CASSLDRAGEQFF. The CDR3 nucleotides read TGTGCCAGCAGCTTAGATCGGGCGGGTGAGCAGTTCTTC.

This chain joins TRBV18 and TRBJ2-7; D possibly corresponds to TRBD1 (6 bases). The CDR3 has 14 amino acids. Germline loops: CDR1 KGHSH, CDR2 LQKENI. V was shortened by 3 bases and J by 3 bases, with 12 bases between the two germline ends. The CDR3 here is CASSPGALYYEQYF. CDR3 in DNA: TGTGCCAGCTCACCGGGGGCCCTCTACTACGAGCAGTACTTC.

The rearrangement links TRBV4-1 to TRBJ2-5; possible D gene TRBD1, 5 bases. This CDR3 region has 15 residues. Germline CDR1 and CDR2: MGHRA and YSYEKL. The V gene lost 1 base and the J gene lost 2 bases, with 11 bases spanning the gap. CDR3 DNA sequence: TGCGCCAGCAGCCAAGTTTTGCCAGGGCAAGAGACCCAGTACTTC. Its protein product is CASSQVLPGQETQYF.

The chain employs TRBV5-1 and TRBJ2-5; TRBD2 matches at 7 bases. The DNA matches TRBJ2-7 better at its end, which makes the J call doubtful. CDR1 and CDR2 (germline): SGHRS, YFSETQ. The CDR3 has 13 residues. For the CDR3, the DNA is TGCGCCAGCAGCCGGTCGGGGGGATCCGAGCAGTACTTC. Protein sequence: CASSRSGGSEQYF.

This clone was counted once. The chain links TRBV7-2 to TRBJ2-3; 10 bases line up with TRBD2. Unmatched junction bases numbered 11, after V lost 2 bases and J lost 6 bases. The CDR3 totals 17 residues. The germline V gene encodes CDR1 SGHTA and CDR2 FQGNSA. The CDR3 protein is CASSLFVGAGGPDTQYF. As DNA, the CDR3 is TGTGCCAGCAGCTTATTCGTCGGAGCGGGGGGGCCGGATACGCAGTATTTT.

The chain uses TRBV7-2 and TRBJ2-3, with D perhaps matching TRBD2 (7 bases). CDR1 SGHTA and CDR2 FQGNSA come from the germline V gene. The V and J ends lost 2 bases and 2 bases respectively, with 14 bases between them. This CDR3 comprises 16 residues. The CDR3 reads CASSLNARGPTDTQYF. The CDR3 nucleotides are TGTGCCAGCAGCTTAAACGCGCGGGGGCCCACAGATACGCAGTATTTT. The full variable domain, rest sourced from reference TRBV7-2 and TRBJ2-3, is GAGVSQSPSNKVTEKGKDVELRCDPISGHTALYWYRQSLGQGLEFLIYFQGNSAPDKSGLPSDRFSAERTGGSVSTLTIQRTQQEDSAVYLCASSLNARGPTDTQYFGPGTRLTVL.

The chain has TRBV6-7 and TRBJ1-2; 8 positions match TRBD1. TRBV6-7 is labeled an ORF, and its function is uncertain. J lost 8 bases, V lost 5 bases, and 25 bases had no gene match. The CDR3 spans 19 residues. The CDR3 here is CASSPPWGFPGQVFYGYTF. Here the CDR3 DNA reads TGTGCCAGCAGTCCCCCTTGGGGGTTTCCGGGACAGGTCTTCTACGGCTACACCTTC.

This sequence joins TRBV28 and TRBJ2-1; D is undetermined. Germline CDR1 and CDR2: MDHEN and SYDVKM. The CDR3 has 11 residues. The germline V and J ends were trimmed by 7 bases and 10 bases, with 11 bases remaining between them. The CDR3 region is CASTQLREQFF. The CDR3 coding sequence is TGTGCCAGCACCCAACTGCGGGAGCAGTTCTTC.

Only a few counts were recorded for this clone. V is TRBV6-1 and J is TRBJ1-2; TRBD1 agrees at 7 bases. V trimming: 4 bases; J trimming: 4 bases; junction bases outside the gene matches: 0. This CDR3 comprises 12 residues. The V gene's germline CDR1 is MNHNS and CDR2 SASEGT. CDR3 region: CASSGDSYGYTF. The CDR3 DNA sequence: TGTGCCAGCAGTGGGGACAGCTATGGCTACACCTTC.

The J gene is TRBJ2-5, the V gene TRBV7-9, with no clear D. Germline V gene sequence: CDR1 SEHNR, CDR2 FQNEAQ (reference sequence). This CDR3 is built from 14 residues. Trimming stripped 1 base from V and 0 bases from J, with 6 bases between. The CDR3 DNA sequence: TGTGCCAGCAGCTTAGGTCGGTACCAAGAGACCCAGTACTTC. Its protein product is CASSLGRYQETQYF.

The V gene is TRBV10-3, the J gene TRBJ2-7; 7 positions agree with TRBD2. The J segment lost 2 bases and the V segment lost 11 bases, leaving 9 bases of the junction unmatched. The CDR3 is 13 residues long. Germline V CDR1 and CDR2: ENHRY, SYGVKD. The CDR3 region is CAYKASGAYEQYF. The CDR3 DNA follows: TGTGCCTACAAGGCGAGCGGGGCCTACGAGCAGTACTTC.

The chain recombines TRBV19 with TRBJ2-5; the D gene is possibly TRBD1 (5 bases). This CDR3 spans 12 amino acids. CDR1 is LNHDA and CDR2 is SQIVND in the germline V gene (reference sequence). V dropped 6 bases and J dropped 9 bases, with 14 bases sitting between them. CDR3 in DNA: TGTGCCAGTAGCCCATCAGGGAATCCCCAGTACTTC. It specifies CASSPSGNPQYF.

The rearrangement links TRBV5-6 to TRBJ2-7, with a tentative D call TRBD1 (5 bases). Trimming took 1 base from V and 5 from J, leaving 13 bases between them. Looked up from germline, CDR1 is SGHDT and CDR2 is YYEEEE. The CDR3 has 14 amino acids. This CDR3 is CASSLRRGLDEQYF. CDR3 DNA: TGTGCCAGCAGCTTGCGAAGGGGTTTGGACGAGCAGTACTTC.